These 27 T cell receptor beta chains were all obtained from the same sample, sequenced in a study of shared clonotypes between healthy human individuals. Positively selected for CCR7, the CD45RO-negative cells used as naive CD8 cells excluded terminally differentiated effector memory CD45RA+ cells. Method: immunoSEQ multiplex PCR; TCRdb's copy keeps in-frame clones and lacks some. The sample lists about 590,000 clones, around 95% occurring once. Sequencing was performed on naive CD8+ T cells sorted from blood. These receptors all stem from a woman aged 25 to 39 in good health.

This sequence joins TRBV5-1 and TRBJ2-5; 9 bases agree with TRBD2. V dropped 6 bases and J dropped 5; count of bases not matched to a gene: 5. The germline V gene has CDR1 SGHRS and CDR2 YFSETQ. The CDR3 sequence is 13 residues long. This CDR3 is CASTETSGETQYF. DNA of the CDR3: TGCGCCAGCACCGAGACTAGCGGCGAGACCCAGTACTTC.

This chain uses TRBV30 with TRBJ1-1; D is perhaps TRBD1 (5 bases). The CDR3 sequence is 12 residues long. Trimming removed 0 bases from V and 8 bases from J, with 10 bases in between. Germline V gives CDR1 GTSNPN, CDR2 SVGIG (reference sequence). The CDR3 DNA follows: TGTGCCTGGAGTGTACAGACAGACGAAGCTTTCTTT. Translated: CAWSVQTDEAFF.

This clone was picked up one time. Here the CDR3 reads CASSERGQQETQYF. CDR3 coding DNA: TGTGCCAGCAGTGAGAGAGGTCAGCAAGAGACCCAGTACTTC. J is TRBJ2-5 and V is TRBV2, with no clear D. Germline CDR1 SNHLY, CDR2 FYNNEI. The CDR3 runs to 14 residues. Trimming pared 3 bases from V and 2 bases from J, leaving 10 bases between. Using reference TRBV2 and TRBJ2-5 for the parts outside the CDR3, the full variable domain is EPEVTQTPSHQVTQMGQEVILRCVPISNHLYFYWYRQILGQKVEFLVSFYNNEISEKSEIFDDQFSVERPDGSNFTLKIRSTKLEDSAMYFCASSERGQQETQYFGPGTRLLVL.

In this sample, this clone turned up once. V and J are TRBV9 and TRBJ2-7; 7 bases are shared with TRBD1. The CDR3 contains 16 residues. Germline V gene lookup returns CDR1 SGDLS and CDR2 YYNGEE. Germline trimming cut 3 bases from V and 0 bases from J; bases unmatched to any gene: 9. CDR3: CASSGEGTEYSYEQYF. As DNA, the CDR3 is TGTGCCAGCAGCGGAGAAGGGACAGAGTACTCCTACGAGCAGTACTTC.

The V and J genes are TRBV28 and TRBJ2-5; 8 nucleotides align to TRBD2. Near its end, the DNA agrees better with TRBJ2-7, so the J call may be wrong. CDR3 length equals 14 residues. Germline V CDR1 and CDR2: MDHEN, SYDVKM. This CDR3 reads CASRASGYTYEQYF. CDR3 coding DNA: TGTGCCAGCAGGGCTAGCGGGTACACCTACGAGCAGTACTTC.

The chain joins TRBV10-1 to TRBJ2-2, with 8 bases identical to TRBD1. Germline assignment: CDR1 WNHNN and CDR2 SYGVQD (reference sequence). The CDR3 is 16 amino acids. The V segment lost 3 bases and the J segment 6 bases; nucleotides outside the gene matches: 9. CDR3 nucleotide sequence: TGCGCCAGCAGTGAAGTGGGCAGGGGGCTTCCCGGGGAGCTGTTTTTT. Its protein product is CASSEVGRGLPGELFF.

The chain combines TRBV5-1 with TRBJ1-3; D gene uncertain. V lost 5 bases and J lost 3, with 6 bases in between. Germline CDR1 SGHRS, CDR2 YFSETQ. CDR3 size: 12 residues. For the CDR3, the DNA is TGCGCCAGCAGGGGTGATGGAAACACCATATATTTT. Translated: CASRGDGNTIYF.

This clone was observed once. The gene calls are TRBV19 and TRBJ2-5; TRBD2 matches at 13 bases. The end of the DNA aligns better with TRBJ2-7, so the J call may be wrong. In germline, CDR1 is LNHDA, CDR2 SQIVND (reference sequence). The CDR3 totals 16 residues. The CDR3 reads CASRRTSGRHLGEQYF. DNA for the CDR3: TGTGCCAGTAGAAGGACTAGCGGGAGACATTTGGGCGAGCAGTACTTC.

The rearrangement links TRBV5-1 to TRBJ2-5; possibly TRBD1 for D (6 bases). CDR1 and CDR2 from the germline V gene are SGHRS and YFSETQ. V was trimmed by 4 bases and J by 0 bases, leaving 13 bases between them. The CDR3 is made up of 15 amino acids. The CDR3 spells CASSRTNRDQETQYF. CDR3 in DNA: TGCGCCAGCAGCCGAACGAACAGGGACCAAGAGACCCAGTACTTC.

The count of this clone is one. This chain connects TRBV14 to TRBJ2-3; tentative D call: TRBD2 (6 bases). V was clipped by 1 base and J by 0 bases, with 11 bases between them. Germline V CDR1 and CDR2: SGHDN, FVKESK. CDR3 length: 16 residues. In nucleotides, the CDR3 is TGTGCCAGCAGCCAAGGGACCGGGAGAAGCACAGATACGCAGTATTTT. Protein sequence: CASSQGTGRSTDTQYF.

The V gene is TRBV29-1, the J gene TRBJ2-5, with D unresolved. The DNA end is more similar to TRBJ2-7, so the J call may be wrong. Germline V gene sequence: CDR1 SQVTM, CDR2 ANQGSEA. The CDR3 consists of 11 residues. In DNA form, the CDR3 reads TGCAGCGTTGCGGCCAACTACGAGCAGTACTTC. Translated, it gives CSVAANYEQYF.

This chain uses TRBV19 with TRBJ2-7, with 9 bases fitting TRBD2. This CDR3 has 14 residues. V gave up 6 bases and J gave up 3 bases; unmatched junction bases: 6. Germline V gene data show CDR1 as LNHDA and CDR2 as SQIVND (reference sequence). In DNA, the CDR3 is TGTGCCAGTAGCGCCGGTAGCGGGAGCTACGAGCAGTACTTC. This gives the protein CASSAGSGSYEQYF.

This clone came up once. In nucleotides, the CDR3 is TGTGCCAGCAGTCACCGTGGGACTAGCTTCGACGAGCAGTACTTC. Amino acids: CASSHRGTSFDEQYF. The chain joins TRBV27 to TRBJ2-7; 9 bases fit TRBD2. Germline CDR1 reads MNHEY; CDR2 reads SMNVEV (reference sequence). Trimming removed 5 bases from V and 5 bases from J; junction bases left unmatched: 10. The CDR3 totals 15 residues.

DNA of the CDR3: TGCGCCAGCAGCCCCAGGGACGACAATGAGCAGTTCTTC. It is translated as CASSPRDDNEQFF. The chain has TRBV5-1 and TRBJ2-1; either TRBD1 or TRBD2 may supply D (5 bases each). V lost 4 bases and J lost 5, with 10 bases in between. CDR1 and CDR2 from the germline V gene are SGHRS and YFSETQ. The CDR3 runs to 13 residues. Full variable domain (remainder filled in from reference TRBV5-1 and TRBJ2-1): KAGVTQTPRYLIKTRGQQVTLSCSPISGHRSVSWYQQTPGQGLQFLFEYFSETQRNKGNFPGRFSGRQFSNSRSEMNVSTLELGDSALYLCASSPRDDNEQFFGPGTRLTVL.

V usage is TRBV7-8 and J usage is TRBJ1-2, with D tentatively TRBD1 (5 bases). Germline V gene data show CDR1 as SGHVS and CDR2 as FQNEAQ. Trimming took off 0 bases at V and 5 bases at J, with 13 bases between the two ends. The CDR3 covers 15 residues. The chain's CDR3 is CASSLAFGGTYGYTF. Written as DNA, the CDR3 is TGTGCCAGCAGCTTAGCGTTCGGGGGGACTTATGGCTACACCTTC.

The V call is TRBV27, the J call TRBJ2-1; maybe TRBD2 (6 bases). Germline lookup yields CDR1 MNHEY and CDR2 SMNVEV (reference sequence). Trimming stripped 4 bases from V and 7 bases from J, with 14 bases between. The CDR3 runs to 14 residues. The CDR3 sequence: CASSSPGDANEQFF. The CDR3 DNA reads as TGTGCCAGCAGTTCCCCGGGAGATGCAAATGAGCAGTTCTTC.

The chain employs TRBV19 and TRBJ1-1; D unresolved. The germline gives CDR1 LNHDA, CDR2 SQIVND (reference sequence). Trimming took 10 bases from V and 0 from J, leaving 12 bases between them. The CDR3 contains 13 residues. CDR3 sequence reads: CATMNGMNTEAFF. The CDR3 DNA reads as TGTGCCACTATGAATGGAATGAACACTGAAGCTTTCTTT.

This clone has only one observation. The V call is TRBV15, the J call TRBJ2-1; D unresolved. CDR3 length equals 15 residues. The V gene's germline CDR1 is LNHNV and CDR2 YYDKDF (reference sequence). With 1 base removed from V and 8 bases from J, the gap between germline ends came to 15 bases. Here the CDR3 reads CATSRVAGNADEQFF. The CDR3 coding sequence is TGTGCCACCAGCAGAGTTGCAGGTAATGCGGATGAGCAGTTCTTC.

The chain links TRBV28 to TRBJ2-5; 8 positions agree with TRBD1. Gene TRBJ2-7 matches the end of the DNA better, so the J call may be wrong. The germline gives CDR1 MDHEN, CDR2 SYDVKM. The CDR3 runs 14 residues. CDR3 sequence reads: CASKKGQDFYEQYF. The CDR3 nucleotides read TGTGCCAGTAAGAAGGGACAGGACTTCTACGAGCAGTACTTC.

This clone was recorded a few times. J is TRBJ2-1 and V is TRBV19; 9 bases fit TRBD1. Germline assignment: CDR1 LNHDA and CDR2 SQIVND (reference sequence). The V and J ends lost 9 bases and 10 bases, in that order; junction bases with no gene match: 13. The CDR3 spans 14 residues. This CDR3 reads CASRDRVNAWEQFF. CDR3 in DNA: TGTGCCAGCAGGGACAGGGTGAACGCATGGGAGCAGTTCTTC.

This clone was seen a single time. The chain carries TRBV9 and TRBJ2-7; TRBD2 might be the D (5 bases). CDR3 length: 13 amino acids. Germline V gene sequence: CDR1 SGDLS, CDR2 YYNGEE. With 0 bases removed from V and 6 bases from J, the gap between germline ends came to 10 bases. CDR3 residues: CASSVDRGSEQYF. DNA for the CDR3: TGTGCCAGCAGCGTAGATAGAGGGTCCGAGCAGTACTTC.

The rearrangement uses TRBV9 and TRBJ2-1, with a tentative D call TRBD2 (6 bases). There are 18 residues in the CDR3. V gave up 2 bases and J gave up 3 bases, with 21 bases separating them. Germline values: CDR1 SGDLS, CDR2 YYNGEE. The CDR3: CASSVPDRGTLLYNEQFF. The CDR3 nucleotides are TGTGCCAGCAGCGTTCCTGATCGGGGGACTCTCCTCTACAATGAGCAGTTCTTC.

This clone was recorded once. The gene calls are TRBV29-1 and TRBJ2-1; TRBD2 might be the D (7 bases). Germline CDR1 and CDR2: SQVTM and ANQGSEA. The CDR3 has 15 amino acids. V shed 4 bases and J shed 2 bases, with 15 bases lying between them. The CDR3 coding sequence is TGCAGCGTTGGACAACTAGGGGGGGCCTACAATGAGCAGTTCTTC. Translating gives CSVGQLGGAYNEQFF.

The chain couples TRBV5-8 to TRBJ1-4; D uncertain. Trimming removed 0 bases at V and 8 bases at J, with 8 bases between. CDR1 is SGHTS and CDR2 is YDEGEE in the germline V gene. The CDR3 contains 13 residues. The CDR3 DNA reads TGTGCCAGCAGCTTGGGACCGGGGGAAAAACTGTTTTTT. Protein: CASSLGPGEKLFF.

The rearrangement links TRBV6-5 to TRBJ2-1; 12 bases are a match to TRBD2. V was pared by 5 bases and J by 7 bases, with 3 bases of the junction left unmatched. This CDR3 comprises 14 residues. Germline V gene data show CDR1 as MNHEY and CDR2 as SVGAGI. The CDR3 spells CASSLAGGENEQFF. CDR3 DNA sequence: TGTGCCAGCAGTCTAGCGGGAGGGGAGAATGAGCAGTTCTTC.

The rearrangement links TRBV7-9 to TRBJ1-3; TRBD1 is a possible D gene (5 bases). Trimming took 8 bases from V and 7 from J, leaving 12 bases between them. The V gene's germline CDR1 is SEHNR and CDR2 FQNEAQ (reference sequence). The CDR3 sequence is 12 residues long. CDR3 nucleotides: TGTGCCAGCCAGGGACTACGGAACACCATATATTTT. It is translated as CASQGLRNTIYF. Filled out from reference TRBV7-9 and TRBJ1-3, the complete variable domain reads DTGVSQNPRHKITKRGQNVTFRCDPISEHNRLYWYRQTLGQGPEFLTYFQNEAQLEKSRLLSDRFSAERPKGSFSTLEIQRTEQGDSAMYLCASQGLRNTIYFGEGSWLTVV.

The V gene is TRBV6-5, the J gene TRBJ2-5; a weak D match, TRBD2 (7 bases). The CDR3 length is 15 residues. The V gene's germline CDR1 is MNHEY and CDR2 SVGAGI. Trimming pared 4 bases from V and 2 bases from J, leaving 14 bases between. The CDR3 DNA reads TGTGCCAGCAGTTTACTCGGGGGGCTTCAAGAGACCCAGTACTTC. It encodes CASSLLGGLQETQYF.